The 7 T cell receptor beta chains presented below share a single source sample, sequenced in a study of OX40 agonist ivuxolimab in advanced cancers. Repertoires were generated with immunoSEQ multiplex PCR, while TCRdb's copy carries only in-frame clones and drops some. Among 43,000 or so clones listed, 86% were seen once. This sample comprised CD4+ or CD8+ T cells sorted from blood, obtained in a trial of the OX40 agonist ivuxolimab. The origin of the receptors is an adult with an advanced solid tumor such as melanoma, head and neck, liver or kidney cancer.

The chain couples TRBV18 to TRBJ1-2; no clear D. The germline V and J ends were trimmed by 4 bases and 2 bases, with 17 bases remaining between them. Germline values: CDR1 KGHSH, CDR2 LQKENI. The CDR3 has 16 residues. CDR3 in amino acids: CASSLTLGSGNYGYTF. The DNA of the CDR3 is TGTGCCAGCTCACTGACCTTAGGCTCGGGAAACTATGGCTACACCTTC.

The chain has TRBV11-2 and TRBJ2-1, with D possibly TRBD2 on 6 matching bases. Germline V gives CDR1 SGHAT, CDR2 FQNNGV. CDR3 length: 14 amino acids. V was shortened by 4 bases and J by 6 bases, with 13 bases between the two germline ends. CDR3 protein: CASSSDPGGNEQFF. CDR3 DNA sequence: TGTGCCAGCAGCTCAGACCCCGGGGGCAATGAGCAGTTCTTC.

This clone came up a few times. J is TRBJ1-1 and V is TRBV5-1, with D perhaps matching TRBD1 (5 bases). The CDR3 length is 14 residues. The V end lost 7 bases, the J end lost 6 bases, and 19 bases lay between the germline ends. Germline loops: CDR1 SGHRS, CDR2 YFSETQ. CDR3 amino acids: CASCPSTVLAEAFF. Written as DNA, the CDR3 is TGCGCCAGCTGTCCGTCGACAGTGCTGGCTGAAGCTTTCTTT.

In this sample, this clone turned up a few times. V gene TRBV6-5 combines with J gene TRBJ1-2, with TRBD1 matching 9 bases. The V gene's germline CDR1 is MNHEY and CDR2 SVGAGI. CDR3 length: 15 residues. The ends lost 6 bases at V and 6 bases at J; junction bases unmatched: 11. CDR3 nucleotides: TGTGCCAGCAGCTACGGACAGGGGCTATTAGATGGCTACACCTTC. Translated: CASSYGQGLLDGYTF.

The genes are TRBV18 and TRBJ2-2; D is uncertain. The V and J ends lost 5 bases and 4 bases respectively, with 8 bases between them. CDR3 size: 13 residues. The germline gives CDR1 KGHSH, CDR2 LQKENI. The CDR3 protein is CASSRTRTGELFF. CDR3 DNA sequence: TGTGCCAGCTCAAGGACCCGCACCGGGGAGCTGTTTTTT.

The chain uses TRBV7-2 and TRBJ1-6, with 10 bases fitting TRBD1. CDR3 size: 16 residues. Germline V CDR1 and CDR2: SGHTA, FQGNSA. The V gene end was trimmed by 5 bases and the J gene end by 7 bases; junction bases not matched to a gene: 8. As DNA, the CDR3 is TGTGCCAGCAGCCCCCGCAGGACAGGGGGGAATTCACCCCTCCACTTT. Translation gives CASSPRRTGGNSPLHF.

CDR3 bases: TGTGCCAGCAGTTTACCAGGGGCTGGAAACACCATATATTTT. Protein sequence: CASSLPGAGNTIYF. The gene calls are TRBV6-4 and TRBJ1-3, with D maybe TRBD1 (6 bases). The ends were cut back, 5 bases at V and 2 bases at J, with 10 bases in the middle. Germline lookup yields CDR1 MRHNA and CDR2 SNTAGT. The CDR3 totals 14 residues.